The clone carrying this TCR beta chain was seen once. No antigen is known for it. The CDR3 sequence is 13 residues long. Trimming removed 4 bases from V and 1 base from J; junction bases left unmatched: 3. CDR1 SQVTM and CDR2 ANQGSEA come from the germline V gene. Following extraction, RNA underwent reverse transcription to cDNA, which served as the sequencing template. Sequenced by immunoSEQ multiplex PCR; TCRdb stores in-frame clones only, minus some. The profile shows about 160,000 clones, about three fifths of them singletons. This sample was included in a study of CD8+ T cells in alopecia areata. Turning to the study itself: Tofacitinib administration to treated patients was oral, at 5 to 10 mg twice daily. Regarding the study as a whole: The study found tofacitinib significantly decreased scalp clonality and expanded CD8+ clones among the top 100. Patients shared TCRs less clearly than mice did, possibly for HLA-related reasons. Lesional scalp, especially alopecia totalis/universalis, showed higher clonality than normal scalp.

Treatment reported: oral pan-JAK inhibitor, 5-10 mg twice daily. The sequence came from a human donor with alopecia areata. The specimen comprised CD4+ T cells sorted from blood, sampled at week 4, from a patient treated with tofacitinib. V usage is TRBV29-1 and J usage is TRBJ2-5, with TRBD2 matching 7 bases. The CDR3 loop is CSVVRTSQETQYF. Written as DNA, the CDR3 is TGCAGCGTTGTTCGGACTAGCCAAGAGACCCAGTACTTC.